This T cell receptor beta chain was sequenced in a study of OX40 agonist ivuxolimab in advanced cancers. Data came from immunoSEQ multiplex PCR; TCRdb stores just in-frame clones and leaves some out. The table lists under 90,000 clones, around 93% of them singletons. A remark on this clone: Its target is unknown.

General study findings and limits: CD8+ T cells (on average) carried more expanded clones than CD4+ T cells. Normalized expansion of T-cell clones was also low for some nonresponders.

The sequencing here drew on CD4+ or CD8+ T cells sorted from blood, taken in a trial of the OX40 agonist ivuxolimab. The sequence derives from an adult with an advanced solid tumor such as melanoma, head and neck, liver or kidney cancer.

The CDR3 sequence is CASKTEGTDITMARDTF. The CDR3 DNA reads as TGCGCCAGCAAAACAGAGGGGACAGACATAACTATGGCTAGAGACACCTTC. The chain links TRBV10-1 to TRBJ1-2, with 7 bases matching TRBD1. The CDR3 runs 17 residues. Germline CDR1 reads WNHNN; CDR2 reads SYGVQD (reference sequence). The V segment lost 7 bases and the J segment 12 bases; nucleotides outside the gene matches: 26.